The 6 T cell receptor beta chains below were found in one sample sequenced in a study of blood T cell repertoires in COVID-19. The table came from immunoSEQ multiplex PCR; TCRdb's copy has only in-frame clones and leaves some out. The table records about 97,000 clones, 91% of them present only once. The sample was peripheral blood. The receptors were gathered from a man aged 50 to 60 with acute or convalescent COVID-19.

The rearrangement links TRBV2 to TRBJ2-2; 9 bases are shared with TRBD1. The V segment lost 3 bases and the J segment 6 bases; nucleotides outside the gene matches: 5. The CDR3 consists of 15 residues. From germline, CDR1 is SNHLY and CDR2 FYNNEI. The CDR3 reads CASSEDRGLSGELFF. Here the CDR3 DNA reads TGTGCCAGCAGTGAGGACAGGGGATTATCCGGGGAGCTGTTTTTT.

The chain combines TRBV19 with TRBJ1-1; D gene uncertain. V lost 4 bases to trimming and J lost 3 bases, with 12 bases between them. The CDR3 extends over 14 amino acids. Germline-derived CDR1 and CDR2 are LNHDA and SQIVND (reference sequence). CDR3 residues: CASSSRQRDTEAFF. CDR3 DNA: TGTGCCAGTAGTAGTAGGCAGCGTGACACTGAAGCTTTCTTT. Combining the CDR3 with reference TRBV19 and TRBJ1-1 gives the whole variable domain DGGITQSPKYLFRKEGQNVTLSCEQNLNHDAMYWYRQDPGQGLRLIYYSQIVNDFQKGDIAEGYSVSREKKESFPLTVTSAQKNPTAFYLCASSSRQRDTEAFFGQGTRLTVV.

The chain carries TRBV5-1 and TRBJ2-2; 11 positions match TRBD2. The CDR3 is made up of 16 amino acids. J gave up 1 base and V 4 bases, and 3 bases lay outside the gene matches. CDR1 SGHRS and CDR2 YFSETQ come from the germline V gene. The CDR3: CASSIGLAGNTGELFF. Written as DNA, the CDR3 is TGCGCCAGCAGCATCGGACTAGCGGGGAACACCGGGGAGCTGTTTTTT.

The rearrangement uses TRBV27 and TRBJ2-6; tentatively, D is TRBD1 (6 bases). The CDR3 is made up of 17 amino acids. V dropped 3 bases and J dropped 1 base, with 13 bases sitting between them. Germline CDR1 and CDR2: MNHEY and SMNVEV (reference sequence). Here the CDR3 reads CASSFGQRPSGANVLTF. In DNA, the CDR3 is TGTGCCAGCAGTTTCGGACAGCGCCCGTCTGGGGCCAACGTCCTGACTTTC. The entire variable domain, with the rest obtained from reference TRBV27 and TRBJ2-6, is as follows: EAQVTQNPRYLITVTGKKLTVTCSQNMNHEYMSWYRQDPGLGLRQIYYSMNVEVTDKGDVPEGYKVSRKEKRNFPLILESPSPNQTSLYFCASSFGQRPSGANVLTFGAGSRLTVL.

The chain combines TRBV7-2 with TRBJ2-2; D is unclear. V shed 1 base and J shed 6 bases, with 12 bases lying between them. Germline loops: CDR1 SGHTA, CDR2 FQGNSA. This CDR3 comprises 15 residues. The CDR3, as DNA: TGTGCCAGCAGCTTAGGGGCAGCCTCGGCCGGGGAGCTGTTTTTT. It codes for CASSLGAASAGELFF.

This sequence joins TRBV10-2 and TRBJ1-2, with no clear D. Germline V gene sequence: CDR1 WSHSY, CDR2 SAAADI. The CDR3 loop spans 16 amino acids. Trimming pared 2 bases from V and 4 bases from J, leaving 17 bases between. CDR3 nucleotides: TGCGCCAGCAGTGAGGTTACAACACGACACCTCTATGGCTACACCTTC. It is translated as CASSEVTTRHLYGYTF.